The 22 T cell receptor beta chains below were found in one sample sequenced in a study of tumor-infiltrating lymphocytes in primary liver carcinoma. TCR beta cDNA came from roughly 0.45 ug total RNA, primed with a constant-region primer. TCR beta libraries came from three nested multiplex PCR rounds using slightly modified ARM-PCR. For 10 cycles apiece, the opening two PCR rounds ran with TRBV1-TRBV30 forward primers and a C-beta reverse primer. TCRdb independently ran MiXCR on the multiplex PCR reads; one entry per CDR3 protein. In the table there are roughly 120,000 distinct CDR3 sequences, 50% to 80% of which are singletons. RNA and DNA were co-extracted from approximately 20-30 mg of unsorted bulk tissue. Sequenced material: liver tumor tissue from sampling region 3. Subset described: tumor region T3, left-lateral pole. The receptors stem from a woman aged 60-70 years with primary liver carcinoma and hepatitis B virus infection.

With regard to this clonotype: The CDR3 carries no conserved terminal phenylalanine or tryptophan, so it likely arises from a read error. The chain joins TRBV10-3 to TRBJ2-1; 14 nucleotides agree with TRBD2. This CDR3 contains 14 residues. The germline V gene has CDR1 ENHRY and CDR2 SYGVKD. V trimming: 6 bases; J trimming: 5 bases; junction bases outside the gene matches: 0. The CDR3 nucleotides read TGTGCCATCAGGGGACTAGCGGGAGACAATGAGCAGTTCCTC. It is translated as CAIRGLAGDNEQFL.

Here the CDR3 reads CAGCLEEAAISPLHF. The CDR3 DNA reads TGTGCCGGCTGCTTAGAAGAGGCAGCTATCTCACCCCTCCACTTT. The V gene is TRBV11-2, the J gene TRBJ1-6; D is unresolved. The CDR3 length is 15 residues. Trimming stripped 11 bases from V and 10 bases from J, with 24 bases between. Germline V gene data show CDR1 as SGHAT and CDR2 as FQNNGV.

Comments on this clonotype: Compared with germline, one end of the junction differs, possibly owing to a read error. The genes are TRBV7-8 and TRBJ2-1; 13 bases match TRBD2. Germline-derived CDR1 and CDR2 are SGHVS and FQNEAQ. The CDR3 has 16 amino acids. This CDR3 reads CTSSLVGTSGTNEQFF. In DNA, the CDR3 is TGTACCAGCAGCTTAGTCGGGACTAGCGGGACCAATGAGCAGTTCTTC.

V gene TRBV5-5 combines with J gene TRBJ1-6; no clear D. Looked up from germline, CDR1 is SGHKS and CDR2 is YYEKEE (reference sequence). CDR3 length: 15 amino acids. Trimming took 2 bases from V and 11 from J, leaving 17 bases between them. Written as DNA, the CDR3 is TGTGCCAGCAGCTTTTCGGATCGGAAAAATCCACCCCTCCACTTT. This sequence encodes CASSFSDRKNPPLHF.

This clonotype showed up just once. A much more abundant neighbour one base away suggests this may be a read error. The chain employs TRBV7-9 and TRBJ2-7; D is unresolved. Germline V gene lookup returns CDR1 SEHNR and CDR2 FQNEAQ (reference sequence). This CDR3 is 13 amino acids long. This CDR3 reads CVSSLDNSYEQYF. The CDR3 coding sequence is TGTGTCAGCAGCTTAGACAACTCCTACGAGCAGTACTTC.

Remarks on this clonotype: Compared with germline, one end of the junction differs, possibly owing to a read error. V and J are TRBV7-3 and TRBJ2-1; 12 bases map to TRBD2. Germline-derived CDR1 and CDR2 are SGHTA and FQGTGA. CDR3 length: 15 residues. Written as DNA, the CDR3 is TGTGCCAGCAGTTCAACTAGCGGGAGGCACAATGAGAAGTTCTTC. This translates into CASSSTSGRHNEKFF. Combining the CDR3 with reference TRBV7-3 and TRBJ2-1 gives the whole variable domain GAGVSQTPSNKVTEKGKYVELRCDPISGHTALYWYRQSLGQGPEFLIYFQGTGAADDSGLPNDRFFAVRPEGSVSTLKIQRTERGDSAVYLCASSSTSGRHNEKFFGPGTRLTVL.

V and J are TRBV6-6 and TRBJ2-7, with a tentative D call TRBD1 (6 bases). The CDR3 length is 14 residues. V dropped 6 bases and J dropped 4 bases, with 16 bases sitting between them. Germline-derived CDR1 and CDR2 are MNHNY and SVGAGI (reference sequence). The CDR3 DNA reads as TGTGCCAGCAGACTTTGCAGGGGTTTATACGAGCAGTACTTC. Its protein product is CASRLCRGLYEQYF.

For this clonotype: The conserved closing phenylalanine or tryptophan is absent in this CDR3, likely reflecting a read error. V is TRBV11-2 and J is TRBJ2-5, with 7 bases lining up with TRBD2. Germline loops: CDR1 SGHAT, CDR2 FQNNGV. The J segment lost 4 bases and the V segment lost 8 bases, leaving 16 bases of the junction unmatched. The CDR3 totals 16 residues. The CDR3 protein is CASGYSRGCGRETQYL. The CDR3 DNA sequence: TGTGCCAGCGGCTACTCCCGTGGTTGCGGGAGAGAGACCCAGTACCTC.

The chain is built from TRBV5-4 and TRBJ2-2; weak D call: TRBD1 (5 bases). V dropped 6 bases and J dropped 1 base, with 13 bases sitting between them. Germline V gene data show CDR1 as SGHNT and CDR2 as YYREEE (reference sequence). The CDR3 is 15 amino acids. CDR3 loop: CASNTTQVNTGELFF. The CDR3 DNA reads as TGTGCCAGCAACACCACACAGGTGAACACCGGGGAGCTGTTTTTT.

Concerning this clonotype itself: The germline gene is not matched at one end of the junction; a read error may be the cause. The chain recombines TRBV11-2 with TRBJ2-1; the match to TRBD2 covers 10 bases. The CDR3 extends over 15 amino acids. Germline CDR1 reads SGHAT; CDR2 reads FQNNGV. CDR3 amino acids: CASNITSGNHNEQLF. CDR3 nucleotide sequence: TGTGCCAGCAACATAACTAGCGGGAATCACAATGAGCAGCTCTTC.

Details on this clonotype: An end of the junction differs from the germline gene, which may be a read error. The rearrangement uses TRBV11-2 and TRBJ2-1; D might be TRBD1 (6 bases). Germline CDR1 and CDR2: SGHAT and FQNNGV. CDR3 length equals 14 residues. CDR3 amino acids: CASSPDSRYRERFF. CDR3 DNA sequence: TGTGCCAGCAGCCCGGACTCGAGGTACAGGGAGCGGTTCTTC.

About this clonotype: The junction departs from germline at one end; a sequencing error may be responsible. In DNA, the CDR3 is TGTGCCAGCAGCTTACACCCGAACACCAGGGAGCTGCTTTTT. Amino acids: CASSLHPNTRELLF. The chain uses TRBV11-2 and TRBJ2-2; possibly TRBD1 or TRBD2 for D (5 bases each). Germline V gives CDR1 SGHAT, CDR2 FQNNGV. The CDR3 has 14 amino acids.

This clonotype was seen ten or more times. The CDR3 nucleotides are TGTGCCAGCAGTGTTCGAGCGGGAGGGCTAGGCTTGGAGACCCAGTACTTC. Translating gives CASSVRAGGLGLETQYF. J is TRBJ2-5 and V is TRBV6-1; 10 nucleotides agree with TRBD2. The trim removed 4 bases at V and 5 bases at J, leaving 13 bases unmatched. Germline lookup yields CDR1 MNHNS and CDR2 SASEGT. CDR3 length: 17 amino acids.

In its sample, this clonotype was seen many times. This chain joins TRBV29-1 and TRBJ2-7; the match to TRBD1 covers 7 bases. From germline, CDR1 is SQVTM and CDR2 ANQGSEA. With V trimmed by 6 bases and J by 1 base, 9 bases remained unmatched. The CDR3 has 14 residues. The CDR3 here is CSVAGQVNSYEQYF. DNA of the CDR3: TGCAGCGTGGCTGGACAGGTTAATTCCTACGAGCAGTACTTC.

The chain uses TRBV7-9 and TRBJ2-3; 8 positions match TRBD2. The CDR3 loop spans 16 amino acids. The ends lost 1 base at V and 2 bases at J; junction bases unmatched: 5. Germline V lookup: CDR1 SEHNR, CDR2 FQNEAQ (reference sequence). This chain's CDR3 is CASSLVSSGITDTQYF. The CDR3 bases are TGTGCCAGCAGCTTAGTCAGTAGCGGGATCACAGATACGCAGTATTTT. Based on the CDR3 plus reference TRBV7-9 and TRBJ2-3, the full variable domain is DTGVSQNPRHKITKRGQNVTFRCDPISEHNRLYWYRQTLGQGPEFLTYFQNEAQLEKSRLLSDRFSAERPKGSFSTLEIQRTEQGDSAMYLCASSLVSSGITDTQYFGPGTRLTVL.

This clonotype appeared many times. The chain joins TRBV6-5 to TRBJ2-5; 10 positions agree with TRBD1. CDR1 MNHEY and CDR2 SVGAGI come from the germline V gene. The CDR3 contains 15 residues. The J segment lost 3 bases and the V segment lost 5 bases, leaving 6 bases of the junction unmatched. The CDR3 DNA sequence: TGTGCCAGCAGTGCCACCGGGACAGGGGAAGAGACCCAGTACTTC. Its translation is CASSATGTGEETQYF.

This clonotype came up once. The conserved final phenylalanine or tryptophan is absent from the CDR3, which likely points to a read error. This sequence joins TRBV11-2 and TRBJ1-5; D unclear. The V gene lost 1 base and the J gene lost 7 bases, with 11 bases spanning the gap. This CDR3 contains 14 residues. Germline loops: CDR1 SGHAT, CDR2 FQNNGV. The CDR3 DNA reads TGTGCCAGCAGCTTAGGGCAGGTTGACCAGCCCCAGCATATT. Protein: CASSLGQVDQPQHI.

For this clonotype: At one of its ends the junction is not consistent with the germline gene, which may arise from a read error. The genes are TRBV11-1 and TRBJ2-1; 8 positions match TRBD1. This CDR3 contains 15 residues. CDR1 is SGHAT, CDR2 FQDESV, per germline (reference sequence). The CDR3 DNA is TGTGTCAGCACCGACGGGACAGGCGTCTACAATGAGCAGTTCTTC. Amino acid sequence: CVSTDGTGVYNEQFF.

To note about this clonotype: A much larger clonotype is one base distant, so this may be a read error. Here the CDR3 reads CASSLWGQSQHF. CDR3 sequence (DNA): TGTGCCAGCAGTTTGTGGGGTCAGTCCCAGCATTTT. The chain has TRBV28 and TRBJ1-5; no clear D gene. CDR3 length: 12 residues. Germline CDR1 MDHEN, CDR2 SYDVKM.

The sample holds many counts of this clonotype. This chain joins TRBV6-6 and TRBJ2-1; D possibly corresponds to TRBD1 (5 bases). The CDR3 extends over 13 amino acids. V lost 9 bases, J lost 6 bases, and 15 bases lay in between. CDR1 is MNHNY, CDR2 SVGAGI, per germline (reference sequence). CDR3 nucleotides: TGTGCCAGTACAGGCTCATACTTCAATGAGCAGTTCTTC. Protein: CASTGSYFNEQFF.

For this clonotype: The germline gene is not matched at one end of the junction; a read error may be the cause. The chain links TRBV12-3 or TRBV12-4 to TRBJ1-1; D call uncertain. The CDR3 length is 15 residues. The CDR3 DNA is TGTACCAGCAGTATCCGGGATAGTCTCTTAAGGGAAGCTTTCTTT. Translated, it gives CTSSIRDSLLREAFF.

The chain recombines TRBV2 with TRBJ2-1; 10 bases align to TRBD1. Per germline, CDR1 SNHLY and CDR2 FYNNEI. This CDR3 has 13 residues. J was trimmed by 9 bases and V by 5 bases; bases with no gene match: 4. Here the CDR3 reads CASSRQGAVEQFF. The CDR3 region has the DNA TGTGCCAGCAGTCGACAGGGGGCGGTTGAGCAGTTCTTC.